This TCR beta chain was identified during a study of shared clonotypes between healthy human individuals (dated by TCRdb to between 2020 and 2021). Broadly, across the study: The cohort included three men and a couple of women between 18 and 49 years of age. For each donor, CD4 naive and CD4 memory were each run on three plates, CD8 naive on two plates, and CD8 memory on one plate. To estimate repertoire size and how much clonotypes are shared between individuals, the study performed deep sequencing of blood TCR repertoires from a few healthy adults. To increase sequencing depth and limit assay-specific biases, TCR repertoire library preparation and sequencing were carried out by different laboratories using diverse techniques. Between about 0.85 and 9.5 billion PBMCs per donor were obtained by leukapheresis. What the research found in general, with its limitations: Naive subsets generally had larger estimated clonotype richness than memory subsets. Because the study included a small number of donors, the genetic and exposure-history diversity represented was limited. Higher generation probabilities were observed for clonotypes shared by all four sorted-subset donors than for non-shared clonotypes. Sharing across several donors was observed for around 5% of naive CD4, 3% to 3.5% of naive CD8, 2.3% of memory CD4, and roughly 0.43% of memory CD8 clonotypes. Rarefaction of sorted-subset datasets indicated incomplete sequencing despite the large sequencing depth. Pairwise subsampling indicated that sequencing depth was expected to affect the degree of clonotype sharing among donors. Only blood was sampled, and tissue TCR repertoires likely differ from those in blood.

Turning to this clone: Its binding antigen is unknown. Base qualities are not recorded, but no much larger clone differs from it by a single base.

The CDR3 covers 13 residues, taking in both the cysteine and the phenylalanine. Just CDR3 DNA is preserved here, 39 bases in frame from base 1. As encoded in the germline V gene (reference sequence), CDR1 is WNHNN while CDR2 is SYGVQD. Trimming costs V 5 bases and J 5 bases, and their ends lie 11 bases apart. Using the deep immunoSEQ assay, multiplex PCR amplified TCR CDR3 regions from genomic DNA. For each cell subset, the extracted genomic DNA was distributed evenly across all wells of several immunoSEQ 96-well plates, and each plate served as one replicate. For sorted subsets, each replicate PCR was loaded with 200 ng genomic DNA, equivalent to about 33,000 T cell genomes. Purified libraries were quantified with a Qubit 3.0 fluorometer, sized on a Bioanalyzer 2100, and re-quantified with the KAPA Library Quantification kit. Every immunoSEQ 96-well plate was sequenced on a separate single-read 150-cycle Illumina NextSeq 550 flow cell. The original methods were these. Because only junctional sequences without quality scores were contained in the immunoSEQ output, filtering matching that applied to full-length reads could not be performed. Sequences were annotated with PyIR, a Python wrapper for IgBLAST v1.9, and V/J genes and CDR3 were assigned using IMGT germline references. Any read was removed if the V/J assignment was weak (E-value above 1e-6), the CDR3 was missing, or the read contained stop codons, out-of-frame junctions, or ambiguous translated residues. V3J clonotypes were defined as sequences sharing an identical inferred V gene, J gene, and CDR3 amino acid sequence. Percentage overlap between repertoires was computed as shared unique clonotypes divided by the size of the smaller repertoire. Repertoire richness was assessed with RTK rarefaction, the Chao1 estimator, and Recon v2.1 estimates of unobserved clonotypes. OLGA was used to compute generation probabilities for all TCRbeta clonotypes that the gDNA method yielded from four donors. The immuneACCESS repertoire file appears here via TCRdb, limited to in-frame rearrangements. These files lack a portion of the clones; in checked studies, under half of the deficit traces to unresolved V genes, and the cause of the others is not known. That table supplies the V and J calls and clone size; D and trimming were determined from the DNA. This sample gives under 1 million clones in total; approximately 96% of them show up just once. The top ten clones comprise around 0.25% of the sample.

CD8 naive samples consisted of CD45RO-negative cells that were positively selected for CCR7, yielding a CD45RA+CCR7+ population without TemRA cells. Donors were healthy HIV-negative adults with no recently reported acute infections or vaccinations. Only Caucasian adults living in Nashville, Tennessee, USA were represented among the donors. Blood was collected by leukapheresis, and PBMCs were isolated by Ficoll-Histopaque density gradient centrifugation and then cryopreserved in liquid nitrogen vapor phase. Analytical flow cytometry was used to check the purity and quantity of every magnetically sorted T cell population. From each sorted fraction, genomic DNA was isolated and quantified by UV absorbance on a Nanodrop 2000c.

This TCR derives from a man in his thirties or forties in good health. The source material was naive CD8+ T cells sorted from blood. The label giving this sample's cell subset or site can be read as: CD45RA+CCR7+. The V and J genes are TRBV10-1 and TRBJ2-3; TRBD1 is possibly the D segment (5 matching bases). The CDR3 protein is CASSSAGLDTQYF. Read as DNA, the sequence is TGCGCCAGCAGTTCCGCAGGGTTAGATACGCAGTATTTT.